A single TCR beta chain is shown here with its context. Per the study methods: Amplification with reference gene primers provided the estimates of nucleated cell counts. Data came from immunoSEQ multiplex PCR; TCRdb stores just in-frame clones and leaves some out. For V, J and clone size, that table is used; D and trimming come from the DNA. This table has 200,000 to 250,000 clones, 80% to 85% appearing once. These data are taken from a study of blood T cell repertoires in COVID-19. Study background: COVID-19 samples from acute and convalescent phases originated in the United States, Italy and Spain. Sample material is recorded as cDNA or gDNA derived from T cells, B-cell-depleted T cells, or PBMCs.

The material sequenced was peripheral blood. The clonotype originates from a woman aged 60-70 years with acute or convalescent COVID-19.

The CDR3 protein is CASSEVLGAYYGYTF. The CDR3 DNA follows: TGTGCCAGCAGTGAAGTCCTGGGGGCCTACTATGGCTACACCTTC. V and J are TRBV6-1 and TRBJ1-2; maybe TRBD1 (6 bases). The V gene lost 1 base and the J gene lost 3 bases, with 12 bases spanning the gap. There are 15 residues in the CDR3. Germline assignment: CDR1 MNHNS and CDR2 SASEGT.